The 26 T cell receptor beta chains presented below share a single source sample, sequenced in a study of cytomegalovirus exposure and HLA in healthy donors (dated by TCRdb to about 2017). Library preparation used the immunoSEQ multiplex PCR assay. Not all clones reach the TCRdb copy of this immuneACCESS table, which keeps in-frame sequences only. Checked studies attribute under half of the gap to unresolved V genes and leave the rest unexplained. The sample yields some 160,000 clones; 88% were counted once. The leading ten clones occupy about 3% of the sample. Specimen: PBMCs. Source of these receptors: a man between 18 and 35 years old in good health and CMV-seronegative.

This sequence joins TRBV6-5 and TRBJ1-2; TRBD1 is a possible D gene (5 bases). Germline values: CDR1 MNHEY, CDR2 SVGAGI. This CDR3 has 15 residues. Trimming removed 10 bases at V and 3 bases at J, with 21 bases between. The CDR3, as DNA: TGTGCCACACGGCGCGGGGCCCAGGCGGACTATGGCTACACCTTC. The encoded protein is CATRRGAQADYGYTF.

The V and J genes are TRBV27 and TRBJ1-1, with D hard to call. This CDR3 has 13 amino acids. The germline V and J ends were trimmed by 2 bases and 1 base, with 5 bases remaining between them. Looked up from germline, CDR1 is MNHEY and CDR2 is SMNVEV (reference sequence). CDR3 in DNA: TGTGCCAGCAGTTTAAGACAGAACACTGAAGCTTTCTTT. It yields the protein CASSLRQNTEAFF.

The chain couples TRBV27 to TRBJ1-2; tentative D call: TRBD1 (5 bases). This CDR3 spans 14 amino acids. From germline, CDR1 is MNHEY and CDR2 SMNVEV (reference sequence). Trimming took 3 bases from V and 0 from J, leaving 8 bases between them. The DNA of the CDR3 is TGTGCCAGCAGTTTCGACAGTTCTAACTATGGCTACACCTTC. It encodes CASSFDSSNYGYTF.

This chain connects TRBV27 to TRBJ1-1; 8 nucleotides match TRBD1. The CDR3 loop spans 14 amino acids. Looked up from germline, CDR1 is MNHEY and CDR2 is SMNVEV (reference sequence). The V segment lost 2 bases and the J segment 1 base; nucleotides outside the gene matches: 0. The CDR3 spells CASSLQGANTEAFF. CDR3 bases: TGTGCCAGCAGTTTACAGGGGGCGAACACTGAAGCTTTCTTT.

This clone was seen a single time. The chain combines TRBV28 with TRBJ2-1, with D possibly matching TRBD2 (6 bases). This CDR3 has 19 residues. Germline V gene data show CDR1 as MDHEN and CDR2 as SYDVKM. The V end was cut by 6 bases, the J end by 0 bases, with 24 bases between. The CDR3 DNA is TGTGCCAGCAGCCCGCGAATTTCACGGAGGGACCGCTCCTACAATGAGCAGTTCTTC. Residues: CASSPRISRRDRSYNEQFF.

The J gene is TRBJ2-7, the V gene TRBV10-3; 13 bases line up with TRBD2. Germline assignment: CDR1 ENHRY and CDR2 SYGVKD. CDR3 size: 19 residues. J lost 0 bases, V lost 8 bases, and 16 bases had no gene match. The CDR3 coding sequence is TGTGCCATCTCTGCCACCGGGACTAGCGGGGCCTTCAGCTCCTACGAGCAGTACGTC. Its translation: CAISATGTSGAFSSYEQYV.

The chain employs TRBV28 and TRBJ1-5; D not certain. The V end lost 5 bases, the J end lost 7 bases, and 9 bases lay between the germline ends. In germline, CDR1 is MDHEN, CDR2 SYDVKM. The CDR3 has 12 residues. CDR3 sequence: CASSEGGQPQHF. In DNA form, the CDR3 reads TGTGCCAGCAGTGAGGGCGGCCAGCCCCAGCATTTT. Complete variable domain (other parts from reference TRBV28 and TRBJ1-5): DVKVTQSSRYLVKRTGEKVFLECVQDMDHENMFWYRQDPGLGLRLIYFSYDVKMKEKGDIPEGYSVSREKKERFSLILESASTNQTSMYLCASSEGGQPQHFGDGTRLSIL.

This clone has a single count. The genes are TRBV9 and TRBJ2-7; tentative D call: TRBD1 (6 bases). Germline V gene lookup returns CDR1 SGDLS and CDR2 YYNGEE. V was cut by 3 bases and J by 1 base, with 17 bases left in between. The CDR3 has 16 amino acids. The CDR3 sequence: CASSDPRDKKSYEQYF. The CDR3 region has the DNA TGTGCCAGCAGCGACCCCCGGGACAAGAAATCCTACGAGCAGTACTTC.

This CDR3 is CASSQRFTEAFF. The CDR3 DNA reads TGTGCCAGCAGTCAGAGGTTCACTGAAGCTTTCTTT. V is TRBV28 and J is TRBJ1-1; D is uncertain. CDR1 MDHEN and CDR2 SYDVKM come from the germline V gene. V was cut by 5 bases and J by 4 bases, with 8 bases left in between. The CDR3 totals 12 residues.

This chain joins TRBV5-1 and TRBJ2-6; TRBD1 is a possible D gene (5 bases). The germline CDR1 and CDR2 sequences are SGHRS and YFSETQ. Trimming left V 0 bases short and J 2 bases short, with 9 bases between. CDR3 length: 16 residues. The CDR3 loop reads CASSLVGAPGANVLTF. DNA of the CDR3: TGCGCCAGCAGCTTGGTAGGGGCTCCTGGGGCCAACGTCCTGACTTTC.

The V gene is TRBV27, the J gene TRBJ2-2, with D possibly TRBD2 on 6 matching bases. CDR3 size: 14 residues. Germline CDR1 MNHEY, CDR2 SMNVEV (reference sequence). V shed 6 bases and J shed 4 bases, with 12 bases lying between them. CDR3 loop: CASSGGPATGELFF. The CDR3 DNA is TGTGCCAGCAGCGGAGGGCCGGCCACCGGGGAGCTGTTTTTT.

J is TRBJ2-1 and V is TRBV29-1; 7 positions agree with TRBD1. The V gene's germline CDR1 is SQVTM and CDR2 ANQGSEA. Trimming at V came to 5 bases and at J to 3 bases, leaving 10 bases not matched to a gene. The CDR3 covers 15 residues. The CDR3 region has the DNA TGCAGCGTTCCGGTAGTGACAGGGCTCTACAATGAGCAGTTCTTC. Amino acid sequence: CSVPVVTGLYNEQFF.

V usage is TRBV6-1 and J usage is TRBJ2-3, with 12 bases that match TRBD2. Looked up from germline, CDR1 is MNHNS and CDR2 is SASEGT. The CDR3 length is 15 residues. J was trimmed by 4 bases and V by 7 bases; bases with no gene match: 6. CDR3 protein: CASNRLAGVPDTQYF. DNA of the CDR3: TGTGCCAGCAATCGACTAGCGGGAGTGCCAGATACGCAGTATTTT.

This sequence joins TRBV20-1 and TRBJ2-2; D not certain. Germline values: CDR1 DFQATT, CDR2 SNEGSKA (reference sequence). This CDR3 spans 11 amino acids. Trimming removed 5 bases from V and 7 bases from J, with 8 bases in between. CDR3 region: CSAPFIGELFF. The CDR3 nucleotides are TGCAGTGCTCCCTTTATCGGGGAGCTGTTTTTT.

The rearrangement joins TRBV5-1 to TRBJ1-1; unclear D gene. The length of the CDR3 is 15 residues. Germline V gene lookup returns CDR1 SGHRS and CDR2 YFSETQ. Trimming left V 4 bases short and J 1 base short, with 14 bases between. For the CDR3, the DNA is TGCGCCAGCAGCCTGACGGGTTTGGCGAACACTGAAGCTTTCTTT. It translates to CASSLTGLANTEAFF.

The CDR3 here is CASSLAGRAYEQYF. The CDR3 DNA reads TGTGCCAGCAGCTTAGCCGGCAGGGCCTACGAGCAGTACTTC. V usage is TRBV7-2 and J usage is TRBJ2-7; D perhaps matches TRBD1 (5 bases). The V gene lost 0 bases and the J gene lost 2 bases, with 8 bases spanning the gap. The CDR3 consists of 14 residues. The germline V gene has CDR1 SGHTA and CDR2 FQGNSA.

CDR3 loop: CASSLPDRALYEQYF. The CDR3 nucleotides read TGTGCCAGCAGCTTGCCGGACAGGGCGTTATACGAGCAGTACTTC. The chain employs TRBV11-2 and TRBJ2-7; 8 bases match TRBD1. The V gene's germline CDR1 is SGHAT and CDR2 FQNNGV. With 3 bases clipped from V and 4 bases from J, the junction kept 8 bases outside the gene matches. The CDR3 covers 15 residues.

V is TRBV19 and J is TRBJ2-7, with 13 positions matching TRBD2. Per germline, CDR1 LNHDA and CDR2 SQIVND (reference sequence). The V gene end was trimmed by 0 bases and the J gene end by 5 bases; junction bases not matched to a gene: 7. This CDR3 is built from 17 residues. The chain's CDR3 is CASSIDTSGRAQDEQYF. For the CDR3, the DNA is TGTGCCAGTAGTATAGATACTAGCGGGAGGGCCCAGGACGAGCAGTACTTC. Using reference TRBV19 and TRBJ2-7 for the parts outside the CDR3, the full variable domain is DGGITQSPKYLFRKEGQNVTLSCEQNLNHDAMYWYRQDPGQGLRLIYYSQIVNDFQKGDIAEGYSVSREKKESFPLTVTSAQKNPTAFYLCASSIDTSGRAQDEQYFGPGTRLTVT.

The gene calls are TRBV6-1 and TRBJ1-5, with D possibly TRBD1 on 5 matching bases. The V gene's germline CDR1 is MNHNS and CDR2 SASEGT. Between the trimmed V and J ends, which lost 3 bases and 1 base, there was a span of 10 bases. This CDR3 is built from 15 residues. The CDR3 DNA follows: TGTGCCAGCAGTGACAGGGATGGGAGCAATCAGCCCCAGCATTTT. It is translated as CASSDRDGSNQPQHF.

V usage is TRBV29-1 and J usage is TRBJ2-5; TRBD2 matches at 12 bases. Germline V gene sequence: CDR1 SQVTM, CDR2 ANQGSEA. CDR3 length: 14 amino acids. The J segment lost 4 bases and the V segment lost 5 bases, leaving 5 bases of the junction unmatched. The CDR3 region has the DNA TGCAGCGTTACGCCGGGACTAGCGGGAGAGACCCAGTACTTC. This sequence encodes CSVTPGLAGETQYF.

The rearrangement links TRBV5-6 to TRBJ1-1, with D possibly matching TRBD1 (6 bases). CDR3 length equals 16 residues. Germline-derived CDR1 and CDR2 are SGHDT and YYEEEE. The ends were cut back, 6 bases at V and 7 bases at J, with 25 bases in the middle. CDR3 nucleotide sequence: TGTGCCAGCACGTTAACACCCGGGACACACTATAATGAAGCTTTCTTT. It translates to CASTLTPGTHYNEAFF. The full variable domain, in which reference TRBV5-6 and TRBJ1-1 provide the parts outside the CDR3, is DAGVTQSPTHLIKTRGQQVTLRCSPKSGHDTVSWYQQALGQGPQFIFQYYEEEERQRGNFPDRFSGHQFPNYSSELNVNALLLGDSALYLCASTLTPGTHYNEAFFGQGTRLTVV.

This clone has just one count. The chain employs TRBV6-5 and TRBJ2-7, with D possibly matching TRBD2 (6 bases). V was shortened by 4 bases and J by 5 bases, with 18 bases between the two germline ends. From germline, CDR1 is MNHEY and CDR2 SVGAGI. The CDR3 spans 15 residues. The CDR3 DNA reads as TGTGCCAGCAGTTCAACCCCGGAGGGGTCGAACGAGCAGTACTTC. It translates to CASSSTPEGSNEQYF.

This chain uses TRBV11-3 with TRBJ2-7; maybe TRBD1 (5 bases). The germline CDR1 and CDR2 sequences are SGHNT and YENEEA. This CDR3 spans 10 amino acids. CDR3 protein: CAGHEGFGRV. CDR3 in DNA: TGTGCCGGACACGAAGGTTTTGGTAGGGTC.

CDR3 region: CSAKPFTVSDTQYF. DNA for the CDR3: TGCAGCGCCAAACCTTTCACAGTTTCAGATACGCAGTATTTT. V is TRBV29-1 and J is TRBJ2-3; D uncertain. V was pared by 7 bases and J by 4 bases, with 18 bases between. Germline V CDR1 and CDR2: SQVTM, ANQGSEA. The CDR3 is 14 residues long.

The J gene is TRBJ1-3, the V gene TRBV27, with D maybe TRBD1 (5 bases). The CDR3 runs 14 residues. In germline, CDR1 is MNHEY, CDR2 SMNVEV (reference sequence). Trimming stripped 7 bases from V and 4 bases from J, with 14 bases between. CDR3 amino acids: CASTSGASGNTIYF. As DNA, the CDR3 is TGTGCCAGCACCAGCGGGGCGTCCGGAAACACCATATATTTT.

This chain joins TRBV2 and TRBJ2-7, with 8 bases lining up with TRBD1. V was pared by 6 bases and J by 3 bases, with 10 bases of the junction left unmatched. From germline, CDR1 is SNHLY and CDR2 FYNNEI. The length of the CDR3 is 15 residues. The CDR3: CASRGPGQVVYEQYF. CDR3 in DNA: TGTGCCAGCAGGGGACCGGGACAGGTCGTCTACGAGCAGTACTTC.